The entry that follows covers one TCR beta chain sequence. Its target is unknown. This sample is drawn from a study of OX40 agonist ivuxolimab in advanced cancers. On the study more broadly: The patients' treatment was ivuxolimab, an agonistic anti-OX40 (CD134) antibody. At just under 85% male, the cohort had a mean age of approximately 60 years, ranging from about 23 to 79. General observations from the study: Some patients who did not respond also had low normalized T-cell clonal expansion. Antigen targets of the expanded peripheral T cells went undetermined.

This table comes from immunoSEQ multiplex PCR, and its TCRdb copy is limited to in-frame clones, with some not included. In the table there are around 60,000 clones, 70% to 90% of which are singletons. The CDR3 extends over 14 amino acids. V lost 6 bases to trimming and J lost 5 bases; unmatched junction nucleotides: 6. CDR1 ENHRY and CDR2 SYGVKD come from the germline V gene. This specimen was CD4+ or CD8+ T cells sorted from blood, taken in a trial of the OX40 agonist ivuxolimab. The V gene is TRBV10-3, the J gene TRBJ2-5; TRBD2 agrees at 10 bases. The sequence was collected from an adult with an advanced solid tumor such as melanoma, head and neck, liver or kidney cancer. CDR3 protein: CAIRTGTSVETQYF. CDR3 bases: TGTGCCATCAGAACCGGGACTAGCGTGGAGACCCAGTACTTC.